This TCR beta chain originates from a study of CD8+ T cells in alopecia areata. Turning to this clone: Here the gene names and germline are mouse. The read halts 4 residues ahead of the CDR3 end, with the missing end drawn from the germline J gene.

Reverse transcription of extracted RNA yielded cDNA, which provided the sequencing template. Using immunoSEQ multiplex PCR, the repertoire was profiled, and TCRdb retains in-frame clones only, with some absent. Listed for the sample are 250,000 or so clones, none seen a single time. This CDR3 contains 14 residues. Germline loops: CDR1 FNHDT, CDR2 SITEND (reference sequence). V was pared by 5 bases and J by 1 base, with 3 bases of the junction left unmatched. Sorting relied on CD4, CD8alpha, NKG2D, NKG2ACE and other markers applied to pooled cutaneous lymph node cells. J is TRBJ2-4 and V is TRBV19; 8 bases are shared with TRBD1. The receptor comes from a C3H/HeJ mouse with alopecia areata. These mice share the MHC haplotype H2-k. The sequencing input was CD4+ T cells sorted from a lymph node. Incomplete CDR3 DNA: TGTGCCAGCAGCCCACAGGGGGGTCAAAAC. Translating it yields CASSPQGGQN. Given in full, the CDR3 is CASSPQGGQNTLYF.